Listed below are T cell receptor beta chains from one sample, sequenced in a study of T cell responses to AZD1222 COVID-19 vaccine. TCRdb's copy holds only in-frame clones and misses some; the assay was immunoSEQ multiplex PCR. Of fewer than 110,000 clones in the sample, about 92% are singletons; the top ten hold around 4.8%. The input for sequencing was peripheral blood, taken on day 0 of AZD1222 vaccination. These TCRs come from an adult in good health. Both conserved end residues are part of each CDR3. A D gene is named only where the DNA matches it firmly. Where a row states a size, it is once, few, many or the class of an expanded clone; other rows omit it.

d_gene,abundance,j_gene,v_gene,CDR3nt,CDR3aa
TRBD1,NA,TRBJ2-2,TRBV10-3,TGTGCCATCACAGACAGGGTGAACACCGGGGAGCTGTTTTTT,CAITDRVNTGELFF
TRBD1,NA,TRBJ1-1,TRBV7-8,TGTGCCAGCAGCCTACTGGGACAGTCAGGCGCTGAAGCTTTCTTT,CASSLLGQSGAEAFF
TRBD2,NA,TRBJ2-5,TRBV5-1,TGCGCCAGCAGCTTGTCCGTTAGCGGGGGGGAGAAGACCCAGTACTTC,CASSLSVSGGEKTQYF
NA,NA,TRBJ2-7,TRBV28,TGTGCCAGAAACCAACCCCCTCATGGAGGGAACGGCTACGAGCAGTACTTC,CARNQPPHGGNGYEQYF
NA,NA,TRBJ1-1,TRBV5-1,TGCGCCAGCAGCTTATTTGGGAACACTGAAGCTTTCTTT,CASSLFGNTEAFF
NA,NA,TRBJ2-1,TRBV7-3,TGTGCCAGCAGCGCACCCGCGGGCCTCTACAATGAGCAGTTCTTC,CASSAPAGLYNEQFF
TRBD1,NA,TRBJ2-5,TRBV7-9,TGTGCCAGCAGCCTGGGACAGGGGTGGCAGACCCAGTACTTC,CASSLGQGWQTQYF
TRBD2,NA,TRBJ2-2,TRBV7-8,TGTGCCAGCAGCTTAGCGCGGGGGGTGGCCGGGGAGCTGTTTTTT,CASSLARGVAGELFF
NA,NA,TRBJ1-3,TRBV28,TGTGCCAGCAAAGGTTTTTATGAGAGCTCTGGAAACACCATATATTTT,CASKGFYESSGNTIYF
TRBD1,NA,TRBJ2-7,TRBV7-8,TGTGCCAGCAGCTTCGACAGGGGGTACTACGAGCAGTACTTC,CASSFDRGYYEQYF
NA,NA,TRBJ1-1,TRBV7-9,TGTGCCAGCAGCCCCCCGGGCACTGAAGCTTTCTTT,CASSPPGTEAFF
NA,NA,TRBJ2-5,TRBV7-8,TGTGCCAGCAGCTTCTCAACTGGGCGGGCCCAGTACTTC,CASSFSTGRAQYF
TRBD2,NA,TRBJ2-1,TRBV11-3,TGTGCCAGCAGCCCAACCGGGACTAGCGGTGAGCAGTTCTTC,CASSPTGTSGEQFF
NA,NA,TRBJ2-7,TRBV23-1,TGCGCCAGCAGTTTACAGGGAACCTACGAGCAGTACTTC,CASSLQGTYEQYF
NA,NA,TRBJ2-7,TRBV7-9,TGTGCCAGCAGCTTACAGGGGACCCTGAGCTACGAGCAGTACTTC,CASSLQGTLSYEQYF
NA,NA,TRBJ2-1,TRBV4-3,TGCGCCAGCAGCCAAGGCAACGGGGGACTCAGGGATGAGCAGTTCTTC,CASSQGNGGLRDEQFF
NA,NA,TRBJ1-2,TRBV19,TGTGCCAGTACCCCTGGGGGGCGCGCCTATGGCTACACCTTC,CASTPGGRAYGYTF
NA,NA,TRBJ1-2,TRBV2,TGTGCCAGCAGTGACGGGACCACCGGGTATGGCTACACCTTC,CASSDGTTGYGYTF
TRBD2,NA,TRBJ2-2,TRBV4-2,TGTGCCAGCAGCCAAAGAGCGGGGGGCAACACCGGGGAGCTGTTTTTT,CASSQRAGGNTGELFF
NA,NA,TRBJ2-5,TRBV29-1,TGCAGCACGCGATCTACAGGGAGGATGGAGACCCAGTACTTC,CSTRSTGRMETQYF
TRBD2,NA,TRBJ2-3,TRBV6-4,TGTGCCAGCAGTGACTGGTCTAGCGGGGGGGCTATTTCTACGCAGTATTTT,CASSDWSSGGAISTQYF
NA,NA,TRBJ2-7,TRBV5-4,TGTGCCAGCTCTTTCGGGGGGACAATCTCCTACGAGCAGTACTTC,CASSFGGTISYEQYF
TRBD1,NA,TRBJ2-7,TRBV5-1,TGCGCCAGCAGACGAGAACAGGGGATAACCTACGAGCAGTACTTC,CASRREQGITYEQYF
NA,NA,TRBJ1-6,TRBV7-2,TGTGCCAGCAGCCCCAGACACCCGGTGACACCCCTCCACTTT,CASSPRHPVTPLHF
TRBD1,NA,TRBJ1-1,TRBV7-9,TGTGCCAGCAGCCTTCCATCAGGGGGCGAGTCGGCTTTCTTT,CASSLPSGGESAFF
NA,NA,TRBJ2-2,TRBV10-2,TGCGCCAGCAGTGATATCCTCAACACCGGGGAGCTGTTTTTT,CASSDILNTGELFF
NA,NA,TRBJ1-6,TRBV28,TGTGCCAGCAGTTTCGGAGCCTATAATTCACCCCTCCACTTT,CASSFGAYNSPLHF
NA,NA,TRBJ1-1,TRBV18,TGTGCCAGCTCATCTTCTCCAGGGGCTGAAGCTTTCTTT,CASSSSPGAEAFF
TRBD2,NA,TRBJ2-5,TRBV7-9,TGTGCCAGCAGCTTTCAAGGGGAGGGGACCCAGTACTTC,CASSFQGEGTQYF
TRBD2,NA,TRBJ2-1,TRBV5-1,TGCGCCAGCAGCTTTCTAGCGGGAAACAATGAGCAGTTCTTC,CASSFLAGNNEQFF
NA,NA,TRBJ1-1,TRBV27,TGTGCCAGCAGTCCCCCCGGGTGGGGAACGGCGCCTGAAGCTTTCTTT,CASSPPGWGTAPEAFF
NA,NA,TRBJ2-7,TRBV3-1/TRBV3-2,TGTGCCAGCAGCCAAGGTCCCTCGACAGTCTACGAGCAGTACTTC,CASSQGPSTVYEQYF
TRBD2,NA,TRBJ2-3,TRBV19,TGTGCCGTAAGCGGGGGGGCGAGCACAGATACGCAGTATTTT,CAVSGGASTDTQYF
TRBD1,NA,TRBJ2-2,TRBV2,TGTGCCAGCCTTGGACAGGGGAACACCGGGGAGCTGTTTTTT,CASLGQGNTGELFF
NA,once,TRBJ2-7,TRBV7-7,TGTGCCACCCAACCTCGGATGGAGGGTGATCCCTCCTTCCGATTTCCCTCCTACGAGCAGTACTTC,CATQPRMEGDPSFRFPSYEQYF
NA,NA,TRBJ1-1,TRBV5-1,TGCGCCAGCAGCTTGGATGTGATTACCCTCCCTGAAGCTTTCTTT,CASSLDVITLPEAFF
NA,NA,TRBJ2-1,TRBV13,TGTGCCAGCAGCTTATTGGCGGAGTCCTCCTACAATGAGCAGTTCTTC,CASSLLAESSYNEQFF
NA,once,TRBJ2-1,TRBV5-1,TGCGCCAGCAGCCCGGCCGGGGGTTCCTACAATGAGCAGTTCTTC,CASSPAGGSYNEQFF
NA,NA,TRBJ2-7,TRBV24-1,TGTGCCACCAGTGAGAGAGTAAGCCGGCAGTACTTC,CATSERVSRQYF
NA,NA,TRBJ1-1,TRBV5-4,TGTGCCAGCAGCCATCTCCCCCGACGGAAAAACACTGAAGCTTTCTTT,CASSHLPRRKNTEAFF